This T cell receptor (beta chain) comes out of a study of T-cell memory formation after mild COVID-19 (dated by TCRdb to the early 2020s). With respect to the entire study: TCR sequence clusters from the two donors were largely donor specific. T-cell clones expanding and contracting after mild COVID-19 in a couple of donors were tracked by longitudinal TCRalpha and TCRbeta repertoire sequencing. Two young, previously healthy adult volunteers made up the cohort, one male and one female. The paper's findings and limits, for the study overall: Contracting CD4+ clones appeared mostly in the CM and EM memory subsets, whereas CD8+ clones were enriched in EMRA. Clones that contracted from day 15 to 85 showed balanced CD4/CD8 phenotypes, whereas a second wave of clones that expanded from day 15 to 37 leaned towards CD4+. The study covered only a couple of mild cases, and larger cohorts including severe cases with pre-infection samples were considered necessary. Some responding clones were detected in pre-infection memory, suggesting pre-existing cross-reactive memory T cells joined the SARS-CoV-2 response. SARS-CoV-2 specificity was not confirmed for the second-wave clones peaking on day 37.

This sample was sequenced with an Illumina NovaSeq 6000. Using 5'RACE with constant-segment primers, TCRalpha and TCRbeta cDNA libraries were constructed, with sample barcodes and unique molecular identifiers added in the process. Trizol reagent was used to extract RNA from every sample. The libraries were amplified in two PCR steps, and the second step added a second sample barcode and Illumina TruSeq adapters. Libraries were sequenced on an Illumina NovaSeq with 2 x 150 bp paired-end reads. As for how the authors treated the data: Demultiplexing of reads and collapsing into UMI-guided consensus sequences were performed with migec v1.2.7. With mixcr v2.1.11, UMI consensuses were aligned to TRA and TRB V and J templates and assembled into clonotypes. Expanded or contracted clonotypes were those called significant by both edgeR and NoisET, with noise models trained on biological replicates. For edgeR calls, the thresholds were a false discovery rate-adjusted p below 0.01 and a log2 fold-change of 1. PCA with hierarchical clustering of max-normalized trajectories of the 1000 most abundant clonotypes was used as exploratory dynamics analysis. The CD4 or CD8 phenotype of responding clones was assigned using the separately sequenced CD4+ and CD8+ repertoires. The public sequencing data were trimmed at Q25 with fastp and processed into clonotypes with MiXCR by TCRdb, which kept only in-frame beta chains. Each entry is one CDR3 protein sequence, shown with its most common DNA and genes. TCRdb, not the original authors, processed these V and J calls. For this sample there are approximately 290,000 distinct CDR3 sequences; 15% to 20% appear just once. The top ten constitute more than 20% of the sample.

CDR1 and CDR2, per the germline V gene, are LGHNA and YSLEER. Taken from cysteine to phenylalanine, the CDR3 has 16 residues. CDR3 DNA is the only sequence kept; it has 48 bases, read in frame from the first base. The V end loses 1 base and the J end loses 2 bases, and a stretch of 14 bases separates them. In the case of this clonotype: The specificity of this receptor is unknown. Base qualities are not recorded, but no much larger clone differs from it by a single base.

PBMCs were isolated by Ficoll-Paque density gradient centrifugation. Sequenced sample: PBMCs or a T cell subset sorted from them (not recorded which). The clonotype was recovered from a man younger than 30 who had mild COVID-19 (a few samples of this study predate the infection). The sample titles of this study are shuffled in the database, so cell type and time point are left out; the donor was told from shared clones. This chain is built from TRBV4-3 and TRBJ2-5, with no reliable assignment of the D segment. The CDR3 in this case is CASSQGNGYQQETQYF. The nucleotides are TGCGCCAGCAGCCAAGGCAATGGCTACCAACAAGAGACCCAGTACTTC.